The source of this T cell receptor (beta chain) is a study of control samples from healthy donors and cancer patients. TCRdb's table, derived via immunoSEQ multiplex PCR, lists solely in-frame clones and lacks some. The table has 45,000 to 55,000 clones, roughly 95% seen once. CDR1 and CDR2 (germline): MNHEY, SVGAGI. V was clipped by 0 bases and J by 8 bases, with 16 bases between them. The CDR3 runs to 15 residues. Sequencing input: blood. The clonotype comes from a young man in good health. V is TRBV6-5 and J is TRBJ1-1; D is perhaps TRBD1 (5 bases). This CDR3 is CASSYSRPRASEAFF. Here the CDR3 DNA reads TGTGCCAGCAGTTACTCGAGGCCCAGGGCTTCGGAAGCTTTCTTT.